This TCR beta chain was captured by sequencing in a study of blood T cell repertoires in COVID-19 (dated by TCRdb to 2020 to 2021). The study in broad terms: Samples covering the acute and convalescent phases of COVID-19 were provided by collaborators in the United States, Italy and Spain. The repertoires were made available in a free public database intended to serve as a resource for research on the immune response to SARS-CoV-2. A de-identified subject ID, COVID-19 status, age in years and sex were almost always included in the sample metadata. The prospective study material was composed of cDNA or gDNA derived from T cells, B-cell-depleted T cells, or PBMCs. The samples were drawn from two sources: the first 160 participants of the ongoing ImmuneRACE study, and 1,000 to 1,500 subjects contributed by 6 global collaborators. Where available, HLA class I and class II types were obtained from metadata supplied by the sample provider rather than from assay-based typing. Subjects who had been exposed to COVID-19, were actively infected with it, or had recovered from it provided the deeply sampled blood TCRbeta repertoires that made up the dataset.

The research as a whole found: The quantity of clinical and demographic metadata differed by source and by participant and was supplied without curation.

Notes on this clone: Its specific antigen is unknown. No base qualities exist here, and no much larger clone lies one base off it.

Each collaborating institution followed its own protocols to collect whole blood in K2EDTA tubes. For TCRbeta analysis, collaborators shipped samples in one of three forms: frozen whole blood, isolated PBMCs, or DNA extracted from either of those sample types. V is shortened by 3 bases, J by 1 base, and the region joining them spans 13 bases. In the germline V gene (reference sequence), CDR1 corresponds to MNHEY and CDR2 to SMNVEV. The CDR3 sequence holds 17 residues, the cysteine and phenylalanine included. The sequence is cut down to CDR3 DNA, 51 bases in frame from base 1. TCRbeta CDR3 regions were amplified from genomic DNA using the immunoSEQ Assay, a bias-controlled multiplex PCR. Regarding the original processing steps: Within the assay, amplification of reference gene primers was used to estimate how many nucleated cells each sample contained. Sequence reads were collapsed and filtered to measure the absolute abundance of every unique TCRbeta CDR3 rearrangement. For each sample, productive Simpson clonality was calculated as the square root of Simpson's diversity index over productive rearrangements. This immuneACCESS table, as held by TCRdb, lists in-frame sequences with V and J called but not all clones. Of the missing ones, under half trace to an unresolved V gene in checked studies; the others have no known cause. D and trimming were read from the DNA, whereas the V and J calls and clone size are those reported in that table. This sample is represented by about 38,000 clones; 85% of them were singletons. The ten largest clonotypes hold 4.5% to 5.5% of the sample.

The receptor was derived from a man aged 45-65 years with active COVID-19. The specimen was peripheral blood. The V gene is TRBV27 and the J gene is TRBJ2-6; the D gene is possibly TRBD2, with 5 bases matching. In nucleotide form, the sequence is TGTGCCAGCAGTTTCGGACGGTCGGGATCTGGGGCCAACGTCCTGACTTTC. This gives the protein CASSFGRSGSGANVLTF.